Listed below are T cell receptor beta chains from one sample, sequenced in a study of blood T cell repertoires in COVID-19. TCRdb's copy holds only in-frame clones and misses some; the assay was immunoSEQ multiplex PCR. This table has some 400,000 clones, around 90% appearing once. The sequencing input was peripheral blood. These receptors were obtained from a man aged 18 to 35 with active or convalescent COVID-19. CDR3s leave out the opening cysteine and the closing phenylalanine or tryptophan. D genes are given only for firm matches.

TRBJ1-3,TRBD1,TRBV3-1/TRBV3-2,ASSQVTGQGAGNTIY
TRBJ1-2,-,TRBV21-1,ASSKKPGGSNYGYT
TRBJ2-2,-,TRBV5-6,ASSFDTGELF
TRBJ1-2,TRBD1,TRBV6-5,ASARQGAYGYT
TRBJ1-2,TRBD1,TRBV28,ASNSPTGGRGYT
TRBJ2-1,-,TRBV19,ASSSAGKSYNEQF
TRBJ1-3,TRBD1,TRBV24-1,ATSSRDRRLNSGNTIY
TRBJ2-7,-,TRBV3-1/TRBV3-2,ASSLYTTGSYEQY
TRBJ2-1,-,TRBV28,ASRWGLFDEQF
TRBJ1-3,-,TRBV6-5,ASNGPNGNTIY
TRBJ2-7,TRBD1,TRBV6-2/TRBV6-3,ASSTDRGSYEQY
TRBJ2-2,-,TRBV2,ASSERRAPGELF
TRBJ2-7,-,TRBV21-1,ASSGGRDRVHEQY
TRBJ1-5,TRBD1,TRBV28,ASSLEVGDSPNQPQH